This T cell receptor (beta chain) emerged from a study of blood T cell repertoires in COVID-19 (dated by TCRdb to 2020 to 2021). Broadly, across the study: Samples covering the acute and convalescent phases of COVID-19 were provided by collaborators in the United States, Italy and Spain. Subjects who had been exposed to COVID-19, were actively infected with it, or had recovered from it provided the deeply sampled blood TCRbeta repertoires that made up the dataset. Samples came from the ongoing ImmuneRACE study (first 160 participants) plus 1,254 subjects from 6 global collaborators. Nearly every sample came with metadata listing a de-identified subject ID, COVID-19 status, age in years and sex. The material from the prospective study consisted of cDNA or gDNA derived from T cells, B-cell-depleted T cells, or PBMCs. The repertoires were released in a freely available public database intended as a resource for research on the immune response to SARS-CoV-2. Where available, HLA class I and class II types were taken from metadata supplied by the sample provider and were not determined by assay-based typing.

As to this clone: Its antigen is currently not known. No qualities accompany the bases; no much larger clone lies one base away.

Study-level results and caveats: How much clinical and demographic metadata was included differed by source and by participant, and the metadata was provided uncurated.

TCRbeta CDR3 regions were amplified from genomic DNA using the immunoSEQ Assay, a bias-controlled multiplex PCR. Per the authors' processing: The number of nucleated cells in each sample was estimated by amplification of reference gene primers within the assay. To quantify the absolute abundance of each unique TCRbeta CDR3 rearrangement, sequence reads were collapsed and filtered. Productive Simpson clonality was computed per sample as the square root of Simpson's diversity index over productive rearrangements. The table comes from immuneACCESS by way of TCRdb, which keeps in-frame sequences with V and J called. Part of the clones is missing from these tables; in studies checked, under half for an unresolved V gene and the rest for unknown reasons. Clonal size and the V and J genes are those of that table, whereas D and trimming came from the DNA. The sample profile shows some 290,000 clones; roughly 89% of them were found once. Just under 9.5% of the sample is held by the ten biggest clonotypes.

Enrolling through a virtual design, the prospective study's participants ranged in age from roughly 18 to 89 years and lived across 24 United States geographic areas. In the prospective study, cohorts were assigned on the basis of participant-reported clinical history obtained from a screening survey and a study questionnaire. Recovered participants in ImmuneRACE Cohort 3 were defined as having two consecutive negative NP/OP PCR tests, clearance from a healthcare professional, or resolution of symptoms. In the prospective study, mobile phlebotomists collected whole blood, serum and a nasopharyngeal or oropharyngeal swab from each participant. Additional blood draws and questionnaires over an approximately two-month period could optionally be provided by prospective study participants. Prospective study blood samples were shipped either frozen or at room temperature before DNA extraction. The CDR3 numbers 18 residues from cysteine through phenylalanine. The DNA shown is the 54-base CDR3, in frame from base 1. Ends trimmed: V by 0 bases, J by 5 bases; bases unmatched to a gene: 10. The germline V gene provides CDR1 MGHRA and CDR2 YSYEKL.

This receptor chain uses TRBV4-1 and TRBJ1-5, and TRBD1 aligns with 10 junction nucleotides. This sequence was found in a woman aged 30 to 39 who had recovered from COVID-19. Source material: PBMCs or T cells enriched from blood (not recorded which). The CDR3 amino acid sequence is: CASSQEGTGALRHQPQHF. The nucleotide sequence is TGCGCCAGCAGCCAAGAGGGGACAGGGGCCCTGCGGCATCAGCCCCAGCATTTT.